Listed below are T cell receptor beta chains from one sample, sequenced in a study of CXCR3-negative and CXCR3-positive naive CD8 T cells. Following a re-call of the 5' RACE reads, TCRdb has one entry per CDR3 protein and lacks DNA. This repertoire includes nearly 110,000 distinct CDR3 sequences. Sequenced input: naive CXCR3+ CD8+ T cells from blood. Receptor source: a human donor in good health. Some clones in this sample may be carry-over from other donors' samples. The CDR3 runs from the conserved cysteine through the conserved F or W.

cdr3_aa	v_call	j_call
CASSLTSRTTDTQYF	TRBV12-3/TRBV12-4	TRBJ2-3
CSAHRQYQETQYF	TRBV29-1	TRBJ2-5
CASSLGTYEAFF	TRBV7-9	TRBJ1-1
CSVGPFDRPKETQYF	TRBV29-1	TRBJ2-5
CSAGWGAGDTQYF	TRBV20-1	TRBJ2-3
CASSQDLVVATEAFF	TRBV4-3	TRBJ1-1
CASSFTGGRDEQYF	TRBV28	TRBJ2-7
CSANRVTEAFF	TRBV20-1	TRBJ1-1
CSVKENTEAFF	TRBV29-1	TRBJ1-1
CASSWTSGPYEQYF	TRBV11-2	TRBJ2-7
CASSLELAGGPREQYF	TRBV7-9	TRBJ2-7
CASSLGLYGFGNTEAFF	TRBV5-5	TRBJ1-1
CASSPGGAPEAFF	TRBV9	TRBJ1-1
CASSLNPRQMNTEAFF	TRBV7-6	TRBJ1-1
CASSLPQTGAEQYF	TRBV28	TRBJ2-7
CASSLAPGETYEQYF	TRBV5-1	TRBJ2-7
CSAEGDMNTEAFF	TRBV29-1	TRBJ1-1
CASGRGSSYEQYF	TRBV7-9	TRBJ2-7
CASSPNSGNEQFF	TRBV27	TRBJ2-1
CASSGTSGGAYEQYF	TRBV9	TRBJ2-7
CASSQVDTSYEQYF	TRBV3-1	TRBJ2-7
CASSRPGRGEGYGQYF	TRBV14	TRBJ2-7
CASSRDVGYNEQFF	TRBV12-3/TRBV12-4	TRBJ2-1
CASSSVGTSEQFF	TRBV5-6	TRBJ2-1
CASSPGPSGNYEQYF	TRBV14	TRBJ2-7
CASSPPGVGPYEQYF	TRBV7-9	TRBJ2-7
CASGLDSTYTEAFF	TRBV7-9	TRBJ1-1
CSVDLGRRDTQYF	TRBV29-1	TRBJ2-3
CASSSKGLAGEQETQYF	TRBV7-9	TRBJ2-5
CSVGGGSYGYTF	TRBV29-1	TRBJ1-2
CASSPGQAGDTGELFF	TRBV18	TRBJ2-2
CAWSRAVYNEQFF	TRBV30	TRBJ2-1
CASSIVDSTEAFF	TRBV19	TRBJ1-1
CASSSGTGWDEAFF	TRBV7-3	TRBJ1-1
CASSSRGSGRVDEQYF	TRBV7-9	TRBJ2-7
CASSDDPLGYTF	TRBV25-1	TRBJ1-2
CASIPPGSITDTQYF	TRBV28	TRBJ2-3
CASSLKDGRSAAVDTQYF	TRBV7-3	TRBJ2-3
CSVTGTGDEKLFF	TRBV29-1	TRBJ1-4
CASSLLRTSTDTQYF	TRBV14	TRBJ2-3
CSVEPGSYNEQFF	TRBV29-1	TRBJ2-1
CASSVGTGLAGTEAFF	TRBV5-1	TRBJ1-1
CASSARTGKNEQFF	TRBV10-1	TRBJ2-1
CAWGGRDSSVFYTF	TRBV30	TRBJ1-2
CASSLGSRYEQYF	TRBV5-1	TRBJ2-7
CASSLVRLSQETQYF	TRBV7-9	TRBJ2-5
CASSKYRGPVDEQFF	TRBV11-2	TRBJ2-1
CASSPMTSASYNEQFF	TRBV7-9	TRBJ2-1
CASSSLTGIVTEAFF	TRBV27	TRBJ1-1
CASSFWVGGSYEQYF	TRBV11-3	TRBJ2-7
CASRGQQPPEATEAFF	TRBV5-7	TRBJ1-1
CASSYSYPRGQETQYF	TRBV6-5	TRBJ2-5
CASSFSDRNPEAFF	TRBV28	TRBJ1-1
CSASSLAGGLYEQYF	TRBV20-1	TRBJ2-7
CASSLTGEVEQFF	TRBV11-1	TRBJ2-1